This T cell receptor (beta chain) was recorded in a study of cytomegalovirus exposure and HLA in healthy donors. General study results and limits: With further analysis later on, most CMV-associated TCR beta chains appeared HLA-restricted. Later analysis associated a missense DCLRE1C variant with TCR beta V- and J-gene trimming. Common viral pathogens (according to a later analysis) appeared linked to several of the most significant clusters.

The length of the CDR3 is 15 residues. The germline V gene encodes CDR1 LNHDA and CDR2 SQIVND (reference sequence). V trimming: 4 bases; J trimming: 1 base; junction bases outside the gene matches: 3. As for this clone: Its antigen remains unidentified.

The PCR employed 60 Vbeta primers together with 13 Jbeta primers. Study processing details: Unique TCR beta chains totaled 65 million to 95 million in a later count, with some 10 million of them shared. The data were produced by immunoSEQ multiplex PCR, yet TCRdb's version contains in-frame clones alone and is incomplete. V, J and clone size reflect that table, while D and trimming were determined from the DNA. Here the sample spans about 200,000 clones, around 77% being singletons. The source of this sequence is a woman aged 25 to 39 in good health and CMV-seronegative. The specimen was PBMCs. The J gene is TRBJ2-3, the V gene TRBV19, with 9 bases identical to TRBD2. The CDR3 sequence: CASSTLAGGTDTQYF. The CDR3 DNA is TGTGCCAGTAGTACCTTAGCGGGGGGCACAGATACGCAGTATTTT.